The next 21 T cell receptor beta chains were all read from a single sample in a study of cytomegalovirus exposure and HLA in healthy donors. The study ran its PCR with 60 Vbeta and 13 Jbeta primers. Assay used: immunoSEQ multiplex PCR; TCRdb lists only in-frame clones, some missing. Here the sample spans roughly 160,000 clones, 80% to 85% being singletons. Sequenced: PBMCs. The receptors originated from a boy aged 2-9 years in good health and CMV-seronegative.

This clone was counted between two and nine times. The J gene is TRBJ2-3, the V gene TRBV6-5; the D gene is possibly TRBD2 (5 bases). The CDR3 covers 11 residues. Germline V lookup: CDR1 MNHEY, CDR2 SVGAGI. Trimming removed 6 bases from V and 5 bases from J, with 6 bases in between. The CDR3 region has the DNA TGTGCCAGCAGCCGGGGAGATACGCAGTATTTT. It encodes CASSRGDTQYF.

V gene TRBV19 combines with J gene TRBJ2-7, with 9 nucleotides matching TRBD2. The V gene's germline CDR1 is LNHDA and CDR2 SQIVND (reference sequence). CDR3 length equals 14 residues. The ends lost 5 bases at V and 2 bases at J; junction bases unmatched: 4. The CDR3 nucleotides read TGTGCCAGTAGTTTAGCGGGAGAAACCTACGAGCAGTACTTC. This gives the protein CASSLAGETYEQYF.

The rearrangement uses TRBV19 and TRBJ1-5, with D perhaps matching TRBD1 (6 bases). Germline-derived CDR1 and CDR2 are LNHDA and SQIVND (reference sequence). The CDR3 is 16 amino acids. The V end lost 4 bases, the J end lost 4 bases, and 17 bases lay between the germline ends. CDR3 in amino acids: CASSTPGTYRNQPQHF. For the CDR3, the DNA is TGTGCCAGTAGTACTCCAGGGACATATAGAAATCAGCCCCAGCATTTT.

The J gene is TRBJ2-3, the V gene TRBV13; D not resolved. CDR1 is PRHDT and CDR2 is FYEKMQ in the germline V gene (reference sequence). V was pared by 1 base and J by 1 base, with 9 bases between. This CDR3 has 15 amino acids. This CDR3 reads CASSLAASGTDTQYF. The DNA for the CDR3 is TGTGCCAGCAGCTTAGCCGCTAGTGGCACAGATACGCAGTATTTT.

The J gene is TRBJ2-3, the V gene TRBV6-5; D gene uncertain. Germline CDR1 and CDR2: MNHEY and SVGAGI. The CDR3 is made up of 14 amino acids. Trimming removed 2 bases at V and 2 bases at J, with 8 bases between. The CDR3 reads CASSYRSTTDTQYF. DNA of the CDR3: TGTGCCAGCAGTTACCGTTCTACCACAGATACGCAGTATTTT.

J is TRBJ1-3 and V is TRBV7-8; TRBD1 might be the D (6 bases). Germline V lookup: CDR1 SGHVS, CDR2 FQNEAQ. Trimming left V 1 base short and J 0 bases short, with 13 bases between. CDR3 size: 17 residues. The chain's CDR3 is CASSLVRGKSSGNTIYF. The DNA of the CDR3 is TGTGCCAGCAGCTTAGTCAGGGGCAAGAGCTCTGGAAACACCATATATTTT. Drawing the rest from reference TRBV7-8 and TRBJ1-3, the complete variable domain is GAGVSQSPRYKVAKRGQDVALRCDPISGHVSLFWYQQALGQGPEFLTYFQNEAQLDKSGLPSDRFFAERPEGSVSTLKIQRTQQEDSAVYLCASSLVRGKSSGNTIYFGEGSWLTVV.

This sequence joins TRBV5-1 and TRBJ2-3, with TRBD2 identical over 9 bases. The CDR3 is 16 residues long. V was pared by 0 bases and J by 6 bases, with 8 bases of the junction left unmatched. CDR1 and CDR2 (germline): SGHRS, YFSETQ. CDR3 DNA: TGCGCCAGCAGCTTGGCCAGAGGACTAGCGAGCGATACGCAGTATTTT. This gives the protein CASSLARGLASDTQYF. Together with reference TRBV5-1 and TRBJ2-3, the CDR3 gives the full variable domain: KAGVTQTPRYLIKTRGQQVTLSCSPISGHRSVSWYQQTPGQGLQFLFEYFSETQRNKGNFPGRFSGRQFSNSRSEMNVSTLELGDSALYLCASSLARGLASDTQYFGPGTRLTVL.

The chain joins TRBV5-6 to TRBJ2-3; D ambiguous. This CDR3 is built from 13 residues. V was cut by 2 bases and J by 0 bases, with 4 bases left in between. CDR1 is SGHDT and CDR2 is YYEEEE in the germline V gene. CDR3 nucleotide sequence: TGTGCCAGCAGCTTCTTTAGCACAGATACGCAGTATTTT. This gives the protein CASSFFSTDTQYF.

This chain links TRBV4-2 with TRBJ2-3; 12 positions agree with TRBD2. The CDR3 spans 20 residues. Germline V gene data show CDR1 as LGHNA and CDR2 as YNFKEQ. V trimming: 2 bases; J trimming: 7 bases; junction bases outside the gene matches: 19. In nucleotides, the CDR3 is TGTGCCAGCAGCCAATCTAGCGGGGGGGCCGGGTCGACGGGTCCCTATACGCAGTATTTT. Translating it yields CASSQSSGGAGSTGPYTQYF.

The rearrangement links TRBV4-3 to TRBJ2-3; D is unresolved. Trimming took off 0 bases at V and 6 bases at J, with 10 bases between the two ends. The CDR3 spans 14 residues. Germline CDR1 is LGHNA and CDR2 is YSLEER. The DNA of the CDR3 is TGCGCCAGCAGCCAAGATCTCTCCCGGGATACGCAGTATTTT. Residues: CASSQDLSRDTQYF.

The J gene is TRBJ1-6, the V gene TRBV27; D might be TRBD1 (5 bases). The CDR3 loop spans 15 amino acids. The germline V and J ends were trimmed by 5 bases and 9 bases, with 17 bases remaining between them. Germline CDR1 MNHEY, CDR2 SMNVEV (reference sequence). DNA of the CDR3: TGTGCCAGCAGTCCCTCTCGGGGGAGGACTTCACCCCTCCACTTT. Translation gives CASSPSRGRTSPLHF.

The chain couples TRBV19 to TRBJ1-3; D gene uncertain. Between the trimmed V and J ends, which lost 3 bases and 0 bases, there was a span of 6 bases. The CDR3 runs 14 residues. From germline, CDR1 is LNHDA and CDR2 SQIVND (reference sequence). The CDR3 coding sequence is TGTGCCAGTAGTATCCGGGACTCTGGAAACACCATATATTTT. It encodes CASSIRDSGNTIYF. The whole variable domain, filled in from reference TRBV19 and TRBJ1-3, reads DGGITQSPKYLFRKEGQNVTLSCEQNLNHDAMYWYRQDPGQGLRLIYYSQIVNDFQKGDIAEGYSVSREKKESFPLTVTSAQKNPTAFYLCASSIRDSGNTIYFGEGSWLTVV.

The chain couples TRBV7-2 to TRBJ2-3; possible D gene TRBD1, 6 bases. The CDR3 runs to 15 residues. CDR1 and CDR2 (germline): SGHTA, FQGNSA. The ends were cut back, 4 bases at V and 0 bases at J, with 11 bases in the middle. CDR3 DNA sequence: TGTGCCAGCAGCTCAGACAGGTATAGCACAGATACGCAGTATTTT. Translation gives CASSSDRYSTDTQYF.

CDR3 DNA sequence: TGTGCCTGGAGTGTTGGGCAGGGATACTATGGCTACACCTTC. Amino acids: CAWSVGQGYYGYTF. V gene TRBV30 combines with J gene TRBJ1-2, with D perhaps TRBD1 (5 bases). CDR3 size: 14 residues. Per the germline V gene, CDR1 is GTSNPN and CDR2 is SVGIG (reference sequence). V lost 0 bases and J 3 bases, leaving 11 bases between the germline ends.

This chain uses TRBV7-9 with TRBJ2-1; TRBD2 might be the D (6 bases). Trimming left V 5 bases short and J 9 bases short, with 14 bases between. The CDR3 contains 13 residues. Germline V gene data show CDR1 as SEHNR and CDR2 as FQNEAQ (reference sequence). DNA for the CDR3: TGTGCCAGCAGCCAGGACTATGACGCTGAGCAGTTCTTC. Amino acids: CASSQDYDAEQFF.

The chain employs TRBV7-2 and TRBJ2-1, with a tentative D call TRBD2 (5 bases). V lost 2 bases and J 5 bases, leaving 16 bases between the germline ends. Per germline, CDR1 SGHTA and CDR2 FQGNSA. The CDR3 runs to 16 residues. The CDR3 reads CASSLRDAGSHNEQFF. CDR3 coding DNA: TGTGCCAGCAGCTTACGGGATGCTGGTTCCCACAATGAGCAGTTCTTC.

The chain carries TRBV14 and TRBJ1-2; 9 bases agree with TRBD1. The CDR3 covers 13 residues. Germline V gene data show CDR1 as SGHDN and CDR2 as FVKESK. V lost 5 bases, J lost 7 bases, and 5 bases stayed unmatched. CDR3 coding DNA: TGTGCCAGCAGCTATGTGACAGGGGGTGGCTACACCTTC. It yields the protein CASSYVTGGGYTF.

This clone was observed once. V and J are TRBV7-2 and TRBJ2-1, with D perhaps TRBD2 (7 bases). Trimming cost V 1 base and J 1 base, with 14 bases left between them. Germline CDR1 and CDR2: SGHTA and FQGNSA. CDR3 length: 17 amino acids. The CDR3 DNA reads TGTGCCAGCAGCTTAGTTGCGCGGGGGCAGTCCTACAATGAGCAGTTCTTC. Its protein is CASSLVARGQSYNEQFF.

The CDR3 loop is CASSPTDEKLFF. CDR3 sequence (DNA): TGTGCCAGCAGCCCTACGGATGAAAAACTGTTTTTT. The J gene is TRBJ1-4, the V gene TRBV7-9; D is ambiguous. Trimming pared 5 bases from V and 6 bases from J, leaving 7 bases between. CDR1 and CDR2 (germline): SEHNR, FQNEAQ (reference sequence). This CDR3 has 12 amino acids.

V usage is TRBV5-4 and J usage is TRBJ2-1; no clear D. The V end was cut by 0 bases, the J end by 7 bases, with 8 bases between. Germline CDR1 SGHNT, CDR2 YYREEE (reference sequence). The CDR3 sequence is 13 residues long. The CDR3 loop is CASSLDSPNEQFF. The CDR3 DNA follows: TGTGCCAGCAGCTTGGACAGTCCTAATGAGCAGTTCTTC. The whole variable domain, filled in from reference TRBV5-4 and TRBJ2-1, reads ETGVTQSPTHLIKTRGQQVTLRCSSQSGHNTVSWYQQALGQGPQFIFQYYREEENGRGNFPPRFSGLQFPNYSSELNVNALELDDSALYLCASSLDSPNEQFFGPGTRLTVL.

This chain uses TRBV5-6 with TRBJ1-5; TRBD1 matches at 10 bases. V gave up 4 bases and J gave up 7 bases; unmatched junction bases: 5. Germline loops: CDR1 SGHDT, CDR2 YYEEEE. The CDR3 totals 14 residues. As DNA, the CDR3 is TGTGCCAGCAGCGCCGGGACAGGGGAACAGCCCCAGCATTTT. Amino acid sequence: CASSAGTGEQPQHF.